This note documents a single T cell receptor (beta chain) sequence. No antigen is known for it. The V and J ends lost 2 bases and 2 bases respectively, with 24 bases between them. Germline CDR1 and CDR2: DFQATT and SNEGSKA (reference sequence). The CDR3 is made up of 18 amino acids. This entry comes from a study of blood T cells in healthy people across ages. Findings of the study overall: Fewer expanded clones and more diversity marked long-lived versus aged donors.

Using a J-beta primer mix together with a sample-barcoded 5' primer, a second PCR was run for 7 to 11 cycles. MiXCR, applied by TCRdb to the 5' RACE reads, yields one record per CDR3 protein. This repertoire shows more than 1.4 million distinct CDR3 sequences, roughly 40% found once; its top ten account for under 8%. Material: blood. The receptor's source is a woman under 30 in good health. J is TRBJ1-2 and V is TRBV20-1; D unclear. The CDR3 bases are TGCAGTGCTAGAAAGATCAGTACCACCTCAACAATCAACTATGGCTACACCTTC. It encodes CSARKISTTSTINYGYTF.